The entry below describes one T cell receptor (beta chain). What this receptor recognizes is not known. One base away there is no much larger clone; base qualities are not given. This sample is part of a study of blood T cell repertoires in COVID-19 (dated by TCRdb to 2020 to 2022). In terms of the full investigation: Samples covering the acute and convalescent phases of COVID-19 were provided by collaborators in the United States, Italy and Spain. The material from the prospective study consisted of cDNA or gDNA derived from T cells, B-cell-depleted T cells, or PBMCs. Deeply sampled blood TCRbeta repertoires from subjects exposed to, actively infected with, or recovered from COVID-19 were included in the dataset. A freely available public database, intended as a resource for researchers studying the immune response to SARS-CoV-2, is where the repertoires were released. Samples were obtained from the ongoing ImmuneRACE study (first 160 participants) and from 1,000 to 1,500 subjects provided by 6 global collaborators. Sample metadata almost always included a de-identified subject ID, COVID-19 status, age in years and sex. Where available, HLA class I and class II types were taken from metadata supplied by the sample provider and were not determined by assay-based typing.

The germline V gene supplies CDR1 MGHDK and CDR2 SYGVNS. The CDR3 contains 16 residues, cysteine and phenylalanine counted. The sequence is cut down to CDR3 DNA, 48 bases in frame from base 1. Between the V and J ends, shortened by 6 bases and 4 bases respectively, the junction contains 19 bases. The immunoSEQ Assay, a bias-controlled multiplex PCR, was used to amplify TCRbeta CDR3 regions from genomic DNA. The authors processed their data as follows. The number of nucleated cells in each sample was estimated by amplification of reference gene primers within the assay. To quantify the absolute abundance of each unique TCRbeta CDR3 rearrangement, sequence reads were collapsed and filtered. For each sample, productive Simpson clonality was calculated as the square root of Simpson's diversity index over productive rearrangements. Imported from immuneACCESS, the table was reduced by TCRdb to in-frame sequences with V and J called. These copies leave out some clones; in studies compared against another copy, an unresolved V gene accounts for under half, and the cause of the remainder is not known. D and trimming were read from the DNA, whereas the V and J calls and clone size are those reported in that table. In this sample the table shows 80,000 to 100,000 clones, 88% of which occur a single time. Just over 2% of the sample is taken by the ten largest.

Here is what the overall study found, with its caveats: How much clinical and demographic metadata was included differed by source and by participant, and the metadata was provided uncurated.

At one collaborating source in Seattle, patients were enrolled during active infection and were followed longitudinally through the course of disease. Each collaborating institution followed its own protocols to collect whole blood in K2EDTA tubes. For TCRbeta analysis, collaborators shipped samples in one of three forms: frozen whole blood, isolated PBMCs, or DNA extracted from either of those sample types. The chain is assembled from TRBV25-1 and TRBJ1-3; TRBD1 could be the D gene, as 6 bases match. This TCR was recovered from a man over 45 with COVID-19, enrolled during active disease. The sample taken for sequencing was peripheral blood. The CDR3 in this case is CASRQSGGLTGNTIYF. The DNA sequence is given as TGTGCCAGCAGGCAGTCGGGGGGGCTAACAGGAAACACCATATATTTT.